The 13 T cell receptor beta chains below all came from one sample that was sequenced in a study of T cell repertoires in cytomegalovirus infection. TCRdb analysed the reads with MiXCR anew, one entry per CDR3 protein. This table has 700,000 to 950,000 distinct CDR3 sequences, approximately 29% appearing once. These receptors have no known antigen. The source material was cultured CD8+ T cells from PBMCs, sampled from culture after CMV antigen stimulation. These receptor sequences come from a human donor in good health (CMV status not recorded). Some clones in this sample may be carry-over from other donors' samples.

The CDR3 sequence: CASSPPHGFFDGYTF. The CDR3 nucleotides read TGTGCCAGCAGTCCCCCCCATGGGTTTTTCGATGGCTACACCTTC. The chain joins TRBV27 to TRBJ1-2, with no clear D. CDR1 is MNHEY, CDR2 SMNVEV, per germline (reference sequence). V was cut by 5 bases and J by 6 bases, with 19 bases left in between. The CDR3 consists of 15 residues.

In this sample, this clonotype turned up a few times. This chain connects TRBV24-1 to TRBJ2-5; 7 bases are shared with TRBD2. This CDR3 contains 13 residues. Germline assignment: CDR1 KGHDR and CDR2 SFDVKD. The J segment lost 3 bases and the V segment lost 7 bases, leaving 4 bases of the junction unmatched. The CDR3: CATRGTTEETQYF. The CDR3 DNA reads TGTGCCACCAGAGGGACTACGGAAGAGACCCAGTACTTC.

V and J are TRBV7-6 and TRBJ2-7; 7 nucleotides align to TRBD1. V shed 5 bases and J 5 bases; nucleotides not matched to a gene: 27. Germline loops: CDR1 SGHVS, CDR2 FNYEAQ. There are 20 residues in the CDR3. The CDR3 region has the DNA TGTGCCAGCAGCCGGTTAGGGGGCAGGCTAGGGAGAGAGGGGTTCGACGAGCAGTACGTC. Its protein is CASSRLGGRLGREGFDEQYV.

The chain carries TRBV5-1 and TRBJ2-7, with 7 bases lining up with TRBD1. V shed 0 bases, J shed 3 bases, and the junction held 12 bases outside the gene matches. The CDR3 is made up of 17 amino acids. Germline CDR1 and CDR2: SGHRS and YFSETQ. The CDR3, as DNA: TGCGCCAGCAGCTTGGGGACATCACAGGGGATCCTCTACGAGCAGTACTTC. It specifies CASSLGTSQGILYEQYF.

The rearrangement uses TRBV5-1 and TRBJ2-5; tentative D call: TRBD2 (6 bases). Germline V CDR1 and CDR2: SGHRS, YFSETQ. Trimming shortened V by 5 bases and J by 1 base, and 15 bases separated the two germline ends. This CDR3 contains 15 residues. The CDR3 loop reads CASRERRGSQETQYF. CDR3 DNA: TGCGCCAGCAGGGAAAGGAGGGGCTCCCAAGAGACCCAGTACTTC.

This clonotype was detected only a few times. The chain is built from TRBV6-2 or TRBV6-3 and TRBJ2-7; no firm D call. The V end lost 6 bases, the J end lost 3 bases, and 15 bases lay between the germline ends. Per the germline V gene, CDR1 is MNHEY and CDR2 is SVGEGT. The CDR3 contains 14 residues. CDR3 residues: CASSHRVYNYEQYF. Written as DNA, the CDR3 is TGTGCCAGCAGCCACCGGGTCTACAACTACGAGCAGTACTTC.

In its sample, this clonotype was seen once. The rearrangement joins TRBV6-5 to TRBJ1-2, with D tentatively TRBD1 (5 bases). CDR3 size: 14 residues. CDR1 is MNHEY and CDR2 is SVGAGI in the germline V gene. V dropped 6 bases and J dropped 4 bases, with 15 bases sitting between them. The CDR3, as DNA: TGTGCCAGCAGCTCCTACAGGCGCGCCTATGGCTACACCTTC. Translated, it gives CASSSYRRAYGYTF.

CDR3 bases: TGTGCCACTCCCCTTTTACGCGAGGCTGAAGCTTTCTTT. Translating it yields CATPLLREAEAFF. J is TRBJ1-1 and V is TRBV2; D is unclear. V lost 10 bases, J lost 6 bases, and 18 bases lay in between. CDR1 SNHLY and CDR2 FYNNEI come from the germline V gene. The CDR3 covers 13 residues.

This clonotype was recorded once. A read error is possible here, since a much larger clone lies one base away. V usage is TRBV5-8 and J usage is TRBJ2-2, with D hard to call. From germline, CDR1 is SGHTS and CDR2 YDEGEE. This CDR3 is built from 13 residues. The CDR3 DNA reads TGTGCCAGCAGATATACAAACACCGAGGAGCTGTTTTTT. The encoded protein is CASRYTNTEELFF.

The rearrangement links TRBV19 to TRBJ1-1; perhaps TRBD1 as D (6 bases). Germline loops: CDR1 LNHDA, CDR2 SQIVND (reference sequence). This CDR3 contains 15 residues. Trimming took 6 bases from V and 2 from J, leaving 16 bases between them. The CDR3 DNA reads as TGTGCCAGTAGGGCCAGGGGCCGGAACAACACTGAAGCTTTCTTT. Encoded protein: CASRARGRNNTEAFF.

This clonotype occurred a few times. V usage is TRBV18 and J usage is TRBJ1-1; D may be TRBD1 (5 bases). The V and J ends lost 4 bases and 0 bases respectively, with 12 bases between them. The length of the CDR3 is 15 residues. The germline gives CDR1 KGHSH, CDR2 LQKENI. CDR3 region: CASSLVGGLNTEAFF. The CDR3 DNA reads as TGTGCCAGCTCACTAGTTGGGGGATTGAACACTGAAGCTTTCTTT.

This clonotype was recorded a few times. V and J are TRBV7-6 and TRBJ2-7; D is unclear. The germline V gene encodes CDR1 SGHVS and CDR2 FNYEAQ. V gave up 5 bases and J gave up 5 bases, with 13 bases separating them. CDR3 length: 13 residues. Here the CDR3 reads CASSPLTFDEQYF. Here the CDR3 DNA reads TGTGCCAGCAGCCCCCTTACGTTCGACGAGCAGTACTTC.

This clonotype was counted between two and nine times. The CDR3 region is CASSLGGQTANTGELFF. The CDR3 DNA reads as TGTGCCAGCAGCTTAGGGGGTCAGACTGCGAACACCGGGGAGCTGTTTTTT. The rearrangement uses TRBV7-9 and TRBJ2-2; D is unresolved. Trimming shortened V by 1 base and J by 0 bases, and 12 bases separated the two germline ends. From germline, CDR1 is SEHNR and CDR2 FQNEAQ (reference sequence). There are 17 residues in the CDR3.